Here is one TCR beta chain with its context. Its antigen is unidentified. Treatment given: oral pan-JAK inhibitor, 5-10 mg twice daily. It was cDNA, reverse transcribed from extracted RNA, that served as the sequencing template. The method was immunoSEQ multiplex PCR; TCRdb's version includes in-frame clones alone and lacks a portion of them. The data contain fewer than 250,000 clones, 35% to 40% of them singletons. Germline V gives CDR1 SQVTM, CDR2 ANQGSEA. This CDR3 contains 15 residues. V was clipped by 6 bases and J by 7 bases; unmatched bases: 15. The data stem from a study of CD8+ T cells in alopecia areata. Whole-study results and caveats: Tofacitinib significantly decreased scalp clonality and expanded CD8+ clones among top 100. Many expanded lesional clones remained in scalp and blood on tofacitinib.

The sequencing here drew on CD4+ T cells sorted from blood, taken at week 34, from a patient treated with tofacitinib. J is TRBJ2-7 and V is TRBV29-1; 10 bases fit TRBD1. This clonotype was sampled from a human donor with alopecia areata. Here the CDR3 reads CSVLSGTGVFVEQYF. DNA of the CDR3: TGCAGCGTCCTATCCGGGACAGGGGTGTTCGTAGAGCAGTACTTC.